These 21 T cell receptor beta chains came from one sample sequenced in a study of OX40 agonist ivuxolimab in advanced cancers. TCRdb keeps only in-frame clones here, not all; method: immunoSEQ multiplex PCR. The sample has 20,000 to 25,000 clones, under 80% seen once. Sequenced material: CD4+ or CD8+ T cells sorted from blood, taken in a trial of the OX40 agonist ivuxolimab. The source is an adult with an advanced solid tumor such as melanoma, head and neck, liver or kidney cancer.

This clone was picked up a small number of times. The gene calls are TRBV2 and TRBJ2-7; possible D gene TRBD2, 5 bases. The CDR3 has 16 amino acids. V was trimmed by 1 base and J by 6 bases, leaving 19 bases between them. From germline, CDR1 is SNHLY and CDR2 FYNNEI. CDR3 DNA: TGTGCCAGCAGTGAAGGGGTCGGGATCGGGTTGCGCGAGCAGTACTTC. Translated: CASSEGVGIGLREQYF.

CDR3 protein: CASSPGGDRATEAFF. CDR3 sequence (DNA): TGTGCCAGCTCACCGGGGGGGGACAGGGCCACTGAAGCTTTCTTT. V is TRBV18 and J is TRBJ1-1, with 9 bases aligning to TRBD1. This CDR3 contains 15 residues. Per the germline V gene, CDR1 is KGHSH and CDR2 is LQKENI. With 3 bases clipped from V and 4 bases from J, the junction kept 6 bases outside the gene matches.

J is TRBJ2-2 and V is TRBV20-1; D not certain. V lost 6 bases, J lost 6 bases, and 8 bases lay in between. The CDR3 covers 11 residues. In germline, CDR1 is DFQATT, CDR2 SNEGSKA (reference sequence). CDR3 sequence reads: CSATKAGELFF. CDR3 sequence (DNA): TGCAGTGCCACAAAGGCCGGGGAGCTGTTTTTT.

The sample holds one count of this clone. This chain connects TRBV5-6 to TRBJ2-2, with D possibly matching TRBD1 (6 bases). The V end lost 4 bases, the J end lost 5 bases, and 12 bases lay between the germline ends. Germline assignment: CDR1 SGHDT and CDR2 YYEEEE. The CDR3 spans 14 residues. The CDR3, as DNA: TGTGCCAGCAGCCGCCCCAGGGGTACCGGGGAGCTGTTTTTT. This gives the protein CASSRPRGTGELFF.

The genes are TRBV5-1 and TRBJ1-1; 7 bases are shared with TRBD1. J lost 1 base, V lost 2 bases, and 8 bases had no gene match. This CDR3 has 16 amino acids. The V gene's germline CDR1 is SGHRS and CDR2 YFSETQ. Here the CDR3 DNA reads TGCGCCAGCAGCTTCCGACAGGGTGGGGGGAACACTGAAGCTTTCTTT. Translation gives CASSFRQGGGNTEAFF.

This chain joins TRBV19 and TRBJ2-2, with D hard to call. The V end lost 3 bases, the J end lost 1 base, and 6 bases lay between the germline ends. Germline-derived CDR1 and CDR2 are LNHDA and SQIVND (reference sequence). The CDR3 consists of 14 residues. The chain's CDR3 is CASSIDMNTGELFF. The CDR3 DNA follows: TGTGCCAGTAGTATCGACATGAACACCGGGGAGCTGTTTTTT.

The rearrangement joins TRBV9 to TRBJ1-5, with D perhaps matching TRBD1 (6 bases). Trimming removed 0 bases from V and 6 bases from J, with 19 bases in between. The length of the CDR3 is 17 residues. Germline CDR1 SGDLS, CDR2 YYNGEE. In DNA, the CDR3 is TGTGCCAGCAGCGTAGGCGCCTCCCACAGGGAAGCTCAGCCCCAGCATTTT. This translates into CASSVGASHREAQPQHF. Using reference TRBV9 and TRBJ1-5 for the parts outside the CDR3, the full variable domain is DSGVTQTPKHLITATGQRVTLRCSPRSGDLSVYWYQQSLDQGLQFLIQYYNGEERAKGNILERFSAQQFPDLHSELNLSSLELGDSALYFCASSVGASHREAQPQHFGDGTRLSIL.

The chain combines TRBV7-3 with TRBJ1-1; no firm D call. The CDR3 is 13 amino acids. Germline values: CDR1 SGHTA, CDR2 FQGTGA. Trimming shortened V by 4 bases and J by 4 bases, and 10 bases separated the two germline ends. The CDR3 protein is CASSSTKGTEAFF. The CDR3 region has the DNA TGTGCCAGCAGCTCAACAAAGGGCACTGAAGCTTTCTTT.

This chain links TRBV11-2 with TRBJ1-4; 8 nucleotides agree with TRBD1. V lost 5 bases to trimming and J lost 8 bases; unmatched junction nucleotides: 10. The CDR3 has 15 amino acids. Germline V gene data show CDR1 as SGHAT and CDR2 as FQNNGV. CDR3 sequence (DNA): TGTGCCAGCAGCAAAGGACAGGGTGGTGGGGAAAAACTGTTTTTT. This translates into CASSKGQGGGEKLFF.

This chain uses TRBV7-2 with TRBJ2-2; possibly TRBD1 or TRBD2 for D (6 bases each). V lost 5 bases to trimming and J lost 5 bases, with 18 bases between them. The CDR3 runs to 16 residues. Germline V gives CDR1 SGHTA, CDR2 FQGNSA. In DNA, the CDR3 is TGTGCCAGCAGCAGTAGAAGGGGGGCGCAAACCGGGGAGCTGTTTTTT. It specifies CASSSRRGAQTGELFF. The full variable domain, with the rest looked up from reference TRBV7-2 and TRBJ2-2, is GAGVSQSPSNKVTEKGKDVELRCDPISGHTALYWYRQSLGQGLEFLIYFQGNSAPDKSGLPSDRFSAERTGGSVSTLTIQRTQQEDSAVYLCASSSRRGAQTGELFFGEGSRLTVL.

The V and J genes are TRBV11-1 and TRBJ2-6, with 7 nucleotides matching TRBD1. CDR3 length: 17 amino acids. Germline CDR1 is SGHAT and CDR2 is FQDESV (reference sequence). With V trimmed by 1 base and J by 4 bases, 7 bases remained unmatched. The CDR3 sequence is CASSLGAGGVGANVLTF. CDR3 DNA sequence: TGTGCCAGCAGCTTAGGCGCAGGGGGAGTGGGGGCCAACGTCCTGACTTTC.

This clone has a handful of counts. The chain uses TRBV2 and TRBJ1-4, with a possible D match to TRBD1 (5 bases). CDR1 is SNHLY and CDR2 is FYNNEI in the germline V gene. This CDR3 has 15 amino acids. V lost 2 bases and J 7 bases, leaving 14 bases between the germline ends. The CDR3 bases are TGTGCCAGCAGTGAACGCGAGGGGAGGGGTGAAAAACTGTTTTTT. Its protein is CASSEREGRGEKLFF.

The table lists this clone with a count of one. J is TRBJ1-2 and V is TRBV7-9, with 10 bases fitting TRBD1. J lost 3 bases, V lost 4 bases, and 5 bases had no gene match. CDR3 length: 15 amino acids. Germline V gives CDR1 SEHNR, CDR2 FQNEAQ (reference sequence). The CDR3 DNA reads TGTGCCAGCAGCTACGACAGGGGGCAGGACTATGGCTACACCTTC. Protein: CASSYDRGQDYGYTF.

This CDR3 reads CASSLVGGLAKNIQYF. The CDR3, as DNA: TGTGCCAGCAGCTTGGTCGGCGGGCTAGCCAAAAACATTCAGTACTTC. The V call is TRBV5-6, the J call TRBJ2-4; a possible D gene is TRBD2 (5 bases). CDR3 size: 16 residues. Germline V gives CDR1 SGHDT, CDR2 YYEEEE. The V gene lost 0 bases and the J gene lost 0 bases, with 10 bases spanning the gap.

The DNA of the CDR3 is TGCGCCAGCAGCTTGGCCGGGACAGGGGATGAAAAACTGTTTTTT. Protein sequence: CASSLAGTGDEKLFF. The chain carries TRBV5-1 and TRBJ1-4; TRBD1 agrees at 10 bases. With V trimmed by 0 bases and J by 6 bases, 2 bases remained unmatched. CDR1 is SGHRS, CDR2 YFSETQ, per germline. The CDR3 loop spans 15 amino acids.

This clone was seen once. The chain employs TRBV6-5 and TRBJ1-1; D is ambiguous. Trimming removed 10 bases at V and 1 base at J, with 7 bases between. This CDR3 comprises 11 residues. Per the germline V gene, CDR1 is MNHEY and CDR2 is SVGAGI. CDR3 DNA: TGTGCCACCGGGAGGAACACTGAAGCTTTCTTT. This gives the protein CATGRNTEAFF.

J is TRBJ2-5 and V is TRBV6-5; D may be TRBD2 (6 bases). CDR3 length equals 14 residues. The germline gives CDR1 MNHEY, CDR2 SVGAGI. Trimming took 6 bases from V and 0 from J, leaving 11 bases between them. DNA for the CDR3: TGTGCCAGCAGCGCGGCGGGATACCAAGAGACCCAGTACTTC. Protein product: CASSAAGYQETQYF.

The J gene is TRBJ2-4, the V gene TRBV18, with no clear D. The CDR3 consists of 18 residues. Between the trimmed V and J ends, which lost 0 bases and 0 bases, there was a span of 15 bases. In germline, CDR1 is KGHSH, CDR2 LQKENI. The CDR3 sequence: CASSPPGNPKLAKNIQYF. The DNA of the CDR3 is TGTGCCAGCTCACCACCGGGAAATCCAAAGCTAGCCAAAAACATTCAGTACTTC.

The chain combines TRBV30 with TRBJ1-3; TRBD1 aligns across 7 bases. Germline CDR1 is GTSNPN and CDR2 is SVGIG (reference sequence). The CDR3 extends over 12 amino acids. The CDR3 coding sequence is TGTGCGGTACAGGGGACTGGAAACACCATATATTTT. Translating it yields CAVQGTGNTIYF.

This rearrangement joins TRBV7-9 to TRBJ1-2, with TRBD1 identical over 9 bases. The CDR3 length is 15 residues. Trimming took 5 bases from V and 5 from J; bases not matched to a gene: 9. The germline CDR1 and CDR2 sequences are SEHNR and FQNEAQ (reference sequence). Written as DNA, the CDR3 is TGTGCCAGCAGCCGGGACAGGGAGGCCCTATATGGCTACACCTTC. Its protein is CASSRDREALYGYTF.

This clone showed up just once. The V call is TRBV7-2, the J call TRBJ2-1; D call uncertain. Germline CDR1 reads SGHTA; CDR2 reads FQGNSA. Trimming removed 3 bases from V and 12 bases from J, with 12 bases in between. This CDR3 is built from 12 residues. CDR3: CASSFQEFRQFF. The CDR3 bases are TGTGCCAGCAGCTTTCAAGAGTTTAGGCAGTTCTTC.